The sequence of this T cell receptor (beta chain) was determined in a study of cytomegalovirus exposure and HLA in healthy donors (dated by TCRdb to 2016 to 2017). Turning to the overall study: An earlier analysis of some 550 of the donors reported roughly 300 Gb of sequence data and roughly 110 million unique TCR beta sequences from 150 million to 200 million T cells. About 300 gigabases of sequencing data and 70 million to 95 million unique TCR sequences made up an early release that covered approximately 650 HLA-typed donors. The genetic ancestry cluster associated with self-reported Caucasian donors included 81% of the 300 to 450 genotyped donors. The study aimed to test whether cataloging public T cell receptors could reveal signatures of past pathogen exposure. The study profiled the T cell repertoires of some 610 subjects by immunosequencing and related them to cytomegalovirus serostatus. Along with the roughly 710-subject first cohort, a separate validation cohort of some 130 different subjects was used. To predict cytomegalovirus infection status, the study combined high-throughput TCR immunosequencing, statistical association of individual TCRs with disease status, and machine learning. A later analysis re-analyzed previously published TCR beta repertoires from about 600 donors and added high-resolution HLA genotyping to study TCR occurrence patterns. Rather than drawing on any new phenotypic data, the later analysis identified candidate immune exposures from TCR beta sequences and the way those sequences occurred across donors. An earlier analysis of approximately 580 of the donors used high-throughput TCR beta sequencing to judge whether each TCR beta V gene segment behaved as functional or pseudogenic. Alongside the repertoire data, information on donor age, sex, ethnicity and CMV serostatus was compiled. Genome-wide SNP genotypes for about 60% of the 666 donors were used in a later genetic analysis, which treated that subset as a discovery cohort. All discovery cohort repertoires had been generated using a single sequencing platform. HLA typing covered class I and class II loci at four-digit resolution. Typing coverage differed by locus: A, B, C, DRB1 and DQB1 were typed in roughly 629-640 donors, DQA1 in about 550, DPA1 in around 580, and DPB1 in approximately 450. Five DR-DQ haplotypes were treated as single units for association and clustering because of strong linkage in the cohort. Across around 400 genotyped donors of the cohort, an average of about 240,000 unique TCR beta nucleotide sequences per donor were sequenced, and approximately 17% of those sequences were non-productive.

On this clone: Which antigen it targets is not known. Base quality data are lacking; no much larger clone is found one base away.

The cohort comprised 670 or so healthy bone marrow donors. Cohort members were all nominally healthy when sampled, although unrecorded immune exposures were likely present. The donor was CMV seronegative and was included in the group of about 400 seronegative cohort members. Every donor gave a peripheral blood sample, and the peripheral blood mononuclear cells from that sample were used for TCR beta sequencing. The Qiagen DNeasy Blood Extraction Kit was used to extract genomic DNA from the blood cell samples. Broader findings and caveats from the paper: Immune exposure information for the cohort was limited to CMV serostatus. When HLA alleles, especially DR and DQ, strongly co-occurred, attributing TCR associations to individual alleles was difficult. In a later analysis, HLA-associated TCR beta chains showed more clonal expansion and lower generation probabilities than non-associated chains that were equally common. In vitro tests confirmed that three of the cytomegalovirus-associated TCR beta chains recognize cytomegalovirus antigens. Because the 87-base-pair reads could not distinguish some IMGT-functional V segments, including TRBV6-2 and TRBV6-3, those segments were excluded. Because some donors lacked HLA typing at each locus, the association tests relied only on the typed subset. This cohort had only TCR beta chains sequenced, and the lack of alpha or paired-chain data limited which features could be detected. The sequencing pipeline was judged likely to have produced a cluster of highly shared sequence variants as a technical artifact. A further reported finding was that TCR beta sequences accurately predicted the HLA-A and HLA-B alleles for most subjects in the first cohort. In a later analysis, most CMV-associated TCR beta chains were found to appear HLA-restricted, with HLA associations seemingly driven largely by CMV exposure. While some public TCRs were present in many individuals, most TCR sequences turned up only very rarely across donors. Because counts were too low, under 20 rarely observed V segments, including chromosome 9 orphons, were left out of the earlier analysis of 587 of the donors. Sequencing depth was assumed to be roughly uniform across donors in the presence/absence analyses, though that assumption may not hold. The authors suggested that the approach could potentially be generalized to other disease states and immunological phenotypes. A later genetic analysis reported fewer N-insertions in productive TCRs among donors in an Asian-associated ancestry cluster than the roughly 620-donor mean. In both the original and validation cohorts, the classifier was reported to diagnose cytomegalovirus status with high specificity and sensitivity. A later analysis associated 16,951 TCR beta sequences with specific HLA alleles at a false discovery rate of 0.05. A total of around 150 TCR beta chains were listed by the study as associated with cytomegalovirus. In a later genetic analysis, a missense DCLRE1C variant was associated with V-gene and J-gene trimming of TCR beta chains, and the association was replicated in an independent cohort. In an earlier analysis of 587 of the donors, most TCR beta V segments appeared in productive rearrangements about 87% or about 30% of the time, broadly matching IMGT annotations. A later analysis found that TCR association rates varied across HLA loci, with DRB1 alleles showing the most associated TCRs and HLA-C alleles the fewest. Linkage disequilibrium might explain the correlated functional status among segregating V segments, but an unknown experimental factor could not be excluded. According to a later analysis, parvovirus B19, influenza, CMV and Epstein-Barr virus appeared linked to several top co-occurrence clusters.

CDR3 length: 14 amino acids, cysteine to phenylalanine. The kept DNA is CDR3 alone, 42 bases in frame from the first base. The germline V gene (reference sequence) gives CDR1 as GTSNPN and CDR2 as SVGIG. Relative to germline, V is missing 5 bases and J is missing 8 bases, with 11 bases of the junction outside any gene match. Libraries came from the immunoSEQ multiplex PCR assay. For the multiplex PCR, a mixture combining 60 forward primers for TCR Vbeta segments and 13 reverse primers for TCR Jbeta segments was used. The CDR3 region of rearranged TCR beta genes was amplified from genomic DNA by a multiplex PCR assay. On the Illumina HiSeq System, the amplified TCR beta libraries were sequenced as 87-base-pair reads. Per the original workflow: A later analysis tallied 70 million to 100 million unique TCR beta chains across the 666 repertoires, and 10 million to 11 million of those chains were shared by two or more donors. A nearest-neighbor algorithm error-corrected the raw reads and collapsed the reads into unique sequences, merging closely related sequences to remove PCR and sequencing errors. Alignment of CDR3 sequences to IMGT reference sequences was used to assign V, D and J gene segments. For a sequence to be retained, a match of at least six nucleotides to both a V gene segment and a J gene segment was required. A rearrangement counted as productive if the CDR3 had no stop codons and remained in frame with V and J, and every other rearrangement counted as non-productive. Following IMGT convention, CDR3 was defined as the stretch from the second conserved V-encoded cysteine to the conserved J-encoded phenylalanine. In an earlier analysis of just under 600 of the donors, sequences lacking an unambiguous match to a single V gene segment were excluded. An earlier analysis of several hundred of the donors called V segments functional above 56.7% productive rearrangements and segregating when the between-donor standard deviation exceeded 5%. A statistical classification framework was developed to diagnose cytomegalovirus status using the catalog of TCR beta chain sequences. In a later analysis, TCR nucleotide sequences were compared against IMGT/GENE-DB human TR gene sequences so that V and J genes could be assigned. The TCRdist pipeline was used in a later analysis to assign CDR3 sequences and most-parsimonious VDJ recombination scenarios. A later analysis defined each TCR beta chain by its CDR3 amino acid sequence plus V-gene family, and excluded reads lacking a unique V-gene family. To address suspected cross-contamination and a sequencing artifact, a later analysis removed under 600 highly shared, low-generation-probability nucleotide sequences. A later analysis calculated a clonal expansion index for each public chain from normalized within-repertoire ranks of inferred template counts. In a later analysis, generation probabilities were computed with a VDJ recombination model fitted to out-of-frame rearrangements, and the resulting probabilities were checked against IGoR. A later analysis scored TCR-TCR, TCR-HLA and TCR-CMV co-occurrence with hypergeometric tests, applying a repertoire-size bias correction to TCR pairs. False discovery rates were estimated in a later analysis by permuting HLA or CMV assignments 20 times. A later analysis grouped co-occurring TCRs with DBSCAN, adding TCRdist sequence similarity when clustering within HLA-allele-positive subsets. Repertoires with fewer than 30,000 or more than 120,000 public chains, plus five repertoires with anomalous nucleotide sharing, were excluded from co-occurrence clustering. TCRdb took over this immuneACCESS table, retaining in-frame rearrangements with V and J assigned. Such tables are incomplete; in checked studies, under half of the missing clones stem from an unresolved V gene, and the remainder is unexplained. D and trimming were read from the DNA, whereas the V and J calls and clone size are those reported in that table. This sample gives roughly 150,000 clones in total; around 75% of them show up just once. Over 6.5% of the sample is in the top ten clones.

The chain couples TRBV30 to TRBJ2-1, and 8 bases in between align with TRBD1. The receptor's source is a man under 40 in good health and CMV-seronegative. Sequenced: PBMCs. The CDR3: CAWEQGVTADEQFF. The sequenced DNA: TGTGCCTGGGAACAGGGGGTAACTGCTGATGAGCAGTTCTTC.